This T cell receptor beta chain comes out of a study of T cell responses to AZD1222 COVID-19 vaccine. Regarding the study as a whole: It was only a handful of AZD1222 recipients who were seropositive at baseline. With two AZD1222 doses given, Spike-specific TCR breadth and depth both rose. Donors, mostly white British, included more females; clonal diversity was possibly underestimated.

Of note for this clone: Its specificity is not known.

Libraries were prepared by immunoSEQ multiplex PCR; TCRdb keeps only in-frame clonotypes and omits some of them. The table shows more than 60,000 clones, with 65% to 90% occurring only once. The TCR originated in an adult in good health. The material sequenced was peripheral blood, taken on day 0 of AZD1222 vaccination.

In DNA form, the CDR3 reads TGCGCCAGCAGCTTTGAAGTAGCGAATTCACCCCTCCACTTT. This codes for CASSFEVANSPLHF. The rearrangement joins TRBV5-1 to TRBJ1-6; D is uncertain. The V end lost 2 bases, the J end lost 7 bases, and 10 bases lay between the germline ends. The germline V gene has CDR1 SGHRS and CDR2 YFSETQ. The CDR3 length is 14 residues. The full variable domain, its missing parts supplied by reference TRBV5-1 and TRBJ1-6, is KAGVTQTPRYLIKTRGQQVTLSCSPISGHRSVSWYQQTPGQGLQFLFEYFSETQRNKGNFPGRFSGRQFSNSRSEMNVSTLELGDSALYLCASSFEVANSPLHFGNGTRLTVT.